This T cell receptor beta chain came from a study of shared clonotypes between healthy human individuals. Comments on this clone: Its antigen is as yet unknown.

General study findings and limits: Rarefaction gave evidence that sorted-subset sequencing remained incomplete despite large depth.

Produced via immunoSEQ multiplex PCR; TCRdb's table is partial and in-frame only. The sample has over a million clones; around 97% are singletons. The material sequenced was naive CD4+ T cells sorted from blood. Subset noted: CD45RA+ positively selected. The clonotype comes from a man aged 25 to 45 in good health.

The CDR3 sequence: CAISESGRGPYNEQFF. Here the CDR3 DNA reads TGTGCCATCAGTGAGTCTGGCAGGGGCCCCTACAATGAGCAGTTCTTC. The chain employs TRBV10-3 and TRBJ2-1, with a weak D call TRBD1 (6 bases). The CDR3 consists of 16 residues. V was clipped by 0 bases and J by 2 bases, with 11 bases between them. Per the germline V gene, CDR1 is ENHRY and CDR2 is SYGVKD.